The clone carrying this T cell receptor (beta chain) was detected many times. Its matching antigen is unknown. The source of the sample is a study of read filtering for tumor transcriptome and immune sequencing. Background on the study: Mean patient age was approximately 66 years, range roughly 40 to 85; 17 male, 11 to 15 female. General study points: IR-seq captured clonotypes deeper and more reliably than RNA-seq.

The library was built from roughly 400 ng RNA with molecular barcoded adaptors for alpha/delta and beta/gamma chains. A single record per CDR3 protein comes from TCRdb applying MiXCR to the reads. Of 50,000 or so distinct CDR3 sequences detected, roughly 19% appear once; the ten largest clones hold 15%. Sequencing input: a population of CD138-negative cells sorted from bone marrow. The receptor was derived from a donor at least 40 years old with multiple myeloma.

CDR3 bases: TGTGCCAGTAGTATCGCAGGGACGAACCAAGAGACCCAGTACTTC. Amino acids: CASSIAGTNQETQYF. The gene calls are TRBV19 and TRBJ2-5; D is possibly TRBD1 or TRBD2 (5 bases each). The germline V gene has CDR1 LNHDA and CDR2 SQIVND (reference sequence). This CDR3 has 15 amino acids. V was trimmed by 3 bases and J by 0 bases, leaving 11 bases between them.